Shown below are 21 T cell receptor beta chains from a single sample sequenced in a study of beta chain features in type 1 diabetes. Broader study findings: Among all four CD4+ subsets, Type 1 diabetes patients had TCRB CDR3s that were moderately but significantly shorter.

These receptors have no known antigen. All of the isolated RNA was reverse transcribed, so expressed TCRB transcripts were sequenced. Clones were sequenced by immunoSEQ multiplex PCR, and TCRdb holds only the in-frame ones, with some missing. This table holds about 650,000 clones, roughly 12% found once. Sample: naive CD4+ T cells from blood. Every receptor here comes from a man aged 30 to 45 with type 1 diabetes.

CDR3 amino acids: CATHSGQGLRATF. CDR3 coding DNA: TGTGCCACACACAGTGGACAGGGGTTGAGGGCCACCTTC. This rearrangement joins TRBV6-5 to TRBJ1-2, with TRBD1 matching over 9 bases. Looked up from germline, CDR1 is MNHEY and CDR2 is SVGAGI. Trimming at V came to 10 bases and at J to 13 bases, leaving 16 bases not matched to a gene. The CDR3 contains 13 residues.

This sequence joins TRBV29-1 and TRBJ2-5, with TRBD1 as a possible D gene (7 bases). V was trimmed by 7 bases and J by 5 bases, leaving 17 bases between them. Per germline, CDR1 SQVTM and CDR2 ANQGSEA. The CDR3 has 13 residues. CDR3 in DNA: TGCAGCGCCCAGGGGGGTATCGGGGAGACCCAGTACTTC. The encoded protein is CSAQGGIGETQYF.

The chain recombines TRBV5-6 with TRBJ2-3; no clear D. Germline CDR1 SGHDT, CDR2 YYEEEE. The V end lost 2 bases, the J end lost 2 bases, and 3 bases lay between the germline ends. There are 12 residues in the CDR3. The CDR3 region has the DNA TGTGCCAGCAGCTTCAACACAGATACGCAGTATTTT. Translated: CASSFNTDTQYF.

The sample holds a few counts of this clone. Here the CDR3 DNA reads TGTGCCAGCAGTTACGGCGGAGTAGCCAAAAACATTCAGTACTTC. Translated, it gives CASSYGGVAKNIQYF. The rearrangement uses TRBV6-6 and TRBJ2-4; D is unclear. Deletions cut 2 bases from V and 0 bases from J, with 8 bases between. The CDR3 covers 15 residues. CDR1 and CDR2 (germline): MNHNY, SVGAGI (reference sequence).

The CDR3 DNA sequence: TGTGCCAGCAGTTTGCCGGGGGTAAAGACCCAGTACTTC. Encoded protein: CASSLPGVKTQYF. This rearrangement joins TRBV28 to TRBJ2-5; weak D call: TRBD2 (6 bases). The length of the CDR3 is 13 residues. V lost 3 bases, J lost 6 bases, and 11 bases lay in between. The germline V gene encodes CDR1 MDHEN and CDR2 SYDVKM.

This clone has just a few counts. The rearrangement joins TRBV2 to TRBJ1-2; no definite D call. Germline lookup yields CDR1 SNHLY and CDR2 FYNNEI. There are 14 residues in the CDR3. V was cut by 3 bases and J by 6 bases, with 14 bases left in between. The CDR3 here is CASSERGPLDGYTF. CDR3 bases: TGTGCCAGCAGTGAGCGAGGTCCCTTGGATGGCTACACCTTC.

This rearrangement joins TRBV4-3 to TRBJ2-2; TRBD1 is a possible D gene (6 bases). The CDR3 contains 16 residues. Germline CDR1 and CDR2: LGHNA and YSLEER. The V end was cut by 4 bases, the J end by 0 bases, with 12 bases between. The CDR3 sequence is CASSRIQGSNTGELFF. The CDR3 DNA sequence: TGCGCCAGCAGCCGGATACAGGGCTCGAACACCGGGGAGCTGTTTTTT.

This clone has a handful of counts. The rearrangement uses TRBV11-2 and TRBJ1-2; no reliable D call. The CDR3 is 15 residues long. Germline assignment: CDR1 SGHAT and CDR2 FQNNGV. The germline V and J ends were trimmed by 4 bases and 2 bases, with 14 bases remaining between them. The CDR3 coding sequence is TGTGCCAGCAGCTCCCTGGGATGGGAGAACTATGGCTACACCTTC. Translated, it gives CASSSLGWENYGYTF.

The table lists this clone with a few counts. The same CDR3 arises from other DNA sequences in this sample as well. The chain uses TRBV19 and TRBJ2-7; possible D gene TRBD1, 6 bases. The V end was cut by 4 bases, the J end by 0 bases, with 10 bases between. From germline, CDR1 is LNHDA and CDR2 SQIVND (reference sequence). The CDR3 sequence is 14 residues long. CDR3 nucleotides: TGTGCCAGTAGTAGACAGGAGAGCTCCTACGAGCAGTACTTC. It specifies CASSRQESSYEQYF.

This clone was detected a few times. The gene calls are TRBV7-2 and TRBJ2-3; D is perhaps TRBD1 (6 bases). CDR3 length: 17 amino acids. Germline V gene sequence: CDR1 SGHTA, CDR2 FQGNSA. Trimming took off 4 bases at V and 0 bases at J, with 17 bases between the two ends. Here the CDR3 reads CASSYPRQGISTDTQYF. The CDR3 DNA sequence: TGTGCCAGCAGCTACCCACGTCAGGGGATTAGCACAGATACGCAGTATTTT. The whole variable domain, remainder taken from reference TRBV7-2 and TRBJ2-3, is GAGVSQSPSNKVTEKGKDVELRCDPISGHTALYWYRQSLGQGLEFLIYFQGNSAPDKSGLPSDRFSAERTGGSVSTLTIQRTQQEDSAVYLCASSYPRQGISTDTQYFGPGTRLTVL.

This clone was found a few times. The chain links TRBV5-1 to TRBJ1-1; 7 bases are shared with TRBD1. The CDR3 consists of 16 residues. Germline CDR1 and CDR2: SGHRS and YFSETQ. The ends lost 2 bases at V and 5 bases at J; junction bases unmatched: 12. The chain's CDR3 is CASSFGQVNVLTEAFF. The CDR3 bases are TGCGCCAGCAGCTTCGGACAGGTTAACGTATTAACTGAAGCTTTCTTT. Drawing the rest from reference TRBV5-1 and TRBJ1-1, the complete variable domain is KAGVTQTPRYLIKTRGQQVTLSCSPISGHRSVSWYQQTPGQGLQFLFEYFSETQRNKGNFPGRFSGRQFSNSRSEMNVSTLELGDSALYLCASSFGQVNVLTEAFFGQGTRLTVV.

This clone was seen a single time. The genes are TRBV5-4 and TRBJ1-2, with D unclear. The V end was cut by 2 bases, the J end by 0 bases, with 5 bases between. Germline V lookup: CDR1 SGHNT, CDR2 YYREEE (reference sequence). The CDR3 has 13 residues. The CDR3 region has the DNA TGTGCCAGCAGCTTTGTAACTAACTATGGCTACACCTTC. Its protein product is CASSFVTNYGYTF.

This clone was seen a handful of times. The rearrangement joins TRBV27 to TRBJ2-3; 8 bases align to TRBD1. The ends lost 5 bases at V and 3 bases at J; junction bases unmatched: 10. The V gene's germline CDR1 is MNHEY and CDR2 SMNVEV (reference sequence). The CDR3 is 16 residues long. The CDR3 here is CASSHGQGRGTDTQYF. CDR3 DNA sequence: TGTGCCAGCAGTCACGGACAGGGAAGGGGTACAGATACGCAGTATTTT.

This clone was recorded a few times. J is TRBJ2-2 and V is TRBV4-3, with D unresolved. The germline CDR1 and CDR2 sequences are LGHNA and YSLEER. V was cut by 1 base and J by 6 bases, with 9 bases left in between. This CDR3 comprises 14 residues. CDR3 in amino acids: CASSQALMSGELFF. The CDR3 DNA is TGCGCCAGCAGCCAAGCCCTAATGTCCGGGGAGCTGTTTTTT.

The V gene is TRBV27, the J gene TRBJ1-6; 9 bases line up with TRBD1. The CDR3 runs 14 residues. The J segment lost 9 bases and the V segment lost 6 bases, leaving 6 bases of the junction unmatched. The germline CDR1 and CDR2 sequences are MNHEY and SMNVEV (reference sequence). The CDR3 here is CASRWTGAGSPLHF. CDR3 in DNA: TGTGCCAGCAGATGGACAGGGGCGGGTTCACCCCTCCACTTT.

In DNA, the CDR3 is TGTGCCAGCAGCGAGCGAGGGGTAGCTGGGGCCAACGTCCTGACTTTC. Translation: CASSERGVAGANVLTF. V usage is TRBV7-9 and J usage is TRBJ2-6; D is perhaps TRBD1 or TRBD2 (5 bases each). The CDR3 covers 16 residues. The germline gives CDR1 SEHNR, CDR2 FQNEAQ (reference sequence). Trimming removed 5 bases from V and 2 bases from J, with 13 bases in between.

V usage is TRBV27 and J usage is TRBJ1-5; 8 nucleotides match TRBD1. Germline CDR1 is MNHEY and CDR2 is SMNVEV (reference sequence). The trim removed 6 bases at V and 1 base at J, leaving 2 bases unmatched. This CDR3 spans 14 amino acids. CDR3 coding DNA: TGTGCCAGCAGGACAGGGGCGAGCAATCAGCCCCAGCATTTT. This gives the protein CASRTGASNQPQHF.

The table lists this clone with a few counts. V is TRBV5-1 and J is TRBJ1-6, with D unresolved. V was pared by 3 bases and J by 5 bases, with 6 bases between. This CDR3 spans 13 amino acids. In germline, CDR1 is SGHRS, CDR2 YFSETQ. For the CDR3, the DNA is TGCGCCAGCAGCTCCGGGAATAATTCACCCCTCCACTTT. This codes for CASSSGNNSPLHF. Full variable domain (remainder filled in from reference TRBV5-1 and TRBJ1-6): KAGVTQTPRYLIKTRGQQVTLSCSPISGHRSVSWYQQTPGQGLQFLFEYFSETQRNKGNFPGRFSGRQFSNSRSEMNVSTLELGDSALYLCASSSGNNSPLHFGNGTRLTVT.

The V and J genes are TRBV30 and TRBJ1-6; D is ambiguous. V gave up 0 bases and J gave up 4 bases, with 13 bases separating them. Germline loops: CDR1 GTSNPN, CDR2 SVGIG (reference sequence). This CDR3 has 16 amino acids. CDR3 sequence reads: CAWSVTTPGYNSPLHF. For the CDR3, the DNA is TGTGCCTGGAGTGTAACTACTCCGGGATATAATTCACCCCTCCACTTT. The whole variable domain, remainder taken from reference TRBV30 and TRBJ1-6, is SQTIHQWPATLVQPVGSPLSLECTVEGTSNPNLYWYRQAAGRGLQLLFYSVGIGQISSEVPQNLSASRPQDRQFILSSKKLLLSDSGFYLCAWSVTTPGYNSPLHFGNGTRLTVT.

The chain's CDR3 is CASSLLGGQPQYF. The CDR3 DNA is TGTGCCAGCAGCTTATTGGGGGGACAGCCTCAGTACTTC. The rearrangement links TRBV11-2 to TRBJ2-7; tentatively, D is TRBD1 (7 bases). Trimming stripped 2 bases from V and 10 bases from J, with 15 bases between. Germline V gene sequence: CDR1 SGHAT, CDR2 FQNNGV. This CDR3 has 13 amino acids.

The chain joins TRBV11-2 to TRBJ2-5; the D gene is possibly TRBD2 (6 bases). CDR3 length: 13 residues. Germline V gives CDR1 SGHAT, CDR2 FQNNGV. Trimming pared 2 bases from V and 7 bases from J, leaving 11 bases between. In DNA form, the CDR3 reads TGTGCCAGCAGCTTAAGAGGAGGGGTGACCCAGTACTTC. This gives the protein CASSLRGGVTQYF. Supplemented by reference TRBV11-2 and TRBJ2-5, the full variable domain reads EAGVAQSPRYKIIEKRQSVAFWCNPISGHATLYWYQQILGQGPKLLIQFQNNGVVDDSQLPKDRFSAERLKGVDSTLKIQPAKLEDSAVYLCASSLRGGVTQYFGPGTRLLVL.